These 5 T cell receptor beta chains were sequenced from one sample in a study of blood T cells in healthy people across ages. The use of a sample-barcoded 5' primer and a J-beta primer mix characterized a second PCR of about 6 to 12 cycles. In TCRdb, the 5' RACE reads were re-called with MiXCR into one record per CDR3 protein. The sample has 1.5 million to 1.8 million distinct CDR3 sequences, roughly two fifths seen once. The material sequenced was blood. Receptors were obtained from a woman aged 18-35 years in good health.

In its sample, this clonotype was seen a few times. Here the CDR3 DNA reads TGTGCCAGCAGTGAACCGCCGGGGGGGTCTAGCCCAACTAATGAAAAACTGTTTTTT. Translating gives CASSEPPGGSSPTNEKLFF. The chain employs TRBV25-1 and TRBJ1-4; D is perhaps TRBD1 (5 bases). The CDR3 contains 19 residues. The V gene's germline CDR1 is MGHDK and CDR2 SYGVNS. The germline V and J ends were trimmed by 2 bases and 0 bases, with 19 bases remaining between them.

This clonotype was counted between two and nine times. The rearrangement uses TRBV19 and TRBJ1-5; 10 bases fit TRBD1. CDR1 and CDR2 (germline): LNHDA, SQIVND (reference sequence). V lost 8 bases to trimming and J lost 6 bases; unmatched junction nucleotides: 1. There are 12 residues in the CDR3. This CDR3 is CASRQGAQPQHF. The CDR3 DNA reads as TGTGCCAGTCGACAGGGGGCTCAGCCCCAGCATTTT.

The V gene is TRBV28, the J gene TRBJ2-1; no firm D call. The J call may not be correct, given that the DNA end is closer to TRBJ2-7. The CDR3 totals 15 residues. CDR1 and CDR2 (germline): MDHEN, SYDVKM. The CDR3: CASSSIDFPYNEQYF. The DNA for the CDR3 is TGTGCCAGCAGCTCCATTGACTTCCCCTACAATGAGCAGTACTTC.

The table lists this clonotype with a few counts. This rearrangement joins TRBV12-3 or TRBV12-4 to TRBJ2-5, with 7 nucleotides matching TRBD1. The CDR3 has 14 residues. The trim removed 6 bases at V and 1 base at J, leaving 5 bases unmatched. The CDR3 spells CASRAQGTQETQYF. The CDR3 DNA follows: TGTGCCAGCAGGGCACAGGGGACCCAAGAGACCCAGTACTTC.

The chain has TRBV20-1 and TRBJ1-2; 11 positions match TRBD1. The CDR3 runs to 13 residues. The germline V gene encodes CDR1 DFQATT and CDR2 SNEGSKA (reference sequence). After removal of 4 bases from V and 8 bases from J, the junction contained 6 bases not matched to a gene. CDR3 sequence (DNA): TGCAGTGCTATAGGACAGGGGGCCAGGGGCTACACCTTC. This encodes CSAIGQGARGYTF.